This T cell receptor (beta chain) was observed in a study of Graves' ophthalmopathy and Graves' hyperthyroidism. Whole-study findings and limits: The model predicted ophthalmopathy progression with 60% to 71% sensitivity and around 72% specificity. Researchers report that a 13-signature model separated ophthalmopathy from stable hyperthyroidism, posting 87.88% sensitivity and roughly 83% specificity.

Amplification of TCR beta CDR3 regions used RNA transcripts. HTBI primers were used in a first-round RT-PCR, which preceded a second-round multiplex PCR. TCRdb re-called the multiplex PCR reads through MiXCR, storing one row per CDR3 protein. This table holds over 450,000 distinct CDR3 sequences, approximately 15% found once. In its sample, this clonotype was seen many times. Its antigen is unidentified. Clinical symptoms and serum thyroxine were used for diagnosis; TRAb, thyroid ultrasound and orbital computed tomography were also relied on. The authors used Ficoll-Paque density gradient centrifugation to separate PBMCs. The input was 8.5 to 10 ml of fresh peripheral blood. Germline assignment: CDR1 MNHEY and CDR2 SVGAGI. Trimming left V 6 bases short and J 3 bases short, with 17 bases between. The CDR3 has 16 amino acids.

This receptor was taken from a woman aged 25 to 39 with Graves' ophthalmopathy. The rearrangement joins TRBV6-5 to TRBJ2-2; a weak D match, TRBD2 (6 bases). The sample was blood. The CDR3 sequence is CASSRPGLRDTGELFF. CDR3 bases: TGTGCCAGCAGCCGCCCGGGACTGCGGGACACCGGGGAGCTGTTTTTT.